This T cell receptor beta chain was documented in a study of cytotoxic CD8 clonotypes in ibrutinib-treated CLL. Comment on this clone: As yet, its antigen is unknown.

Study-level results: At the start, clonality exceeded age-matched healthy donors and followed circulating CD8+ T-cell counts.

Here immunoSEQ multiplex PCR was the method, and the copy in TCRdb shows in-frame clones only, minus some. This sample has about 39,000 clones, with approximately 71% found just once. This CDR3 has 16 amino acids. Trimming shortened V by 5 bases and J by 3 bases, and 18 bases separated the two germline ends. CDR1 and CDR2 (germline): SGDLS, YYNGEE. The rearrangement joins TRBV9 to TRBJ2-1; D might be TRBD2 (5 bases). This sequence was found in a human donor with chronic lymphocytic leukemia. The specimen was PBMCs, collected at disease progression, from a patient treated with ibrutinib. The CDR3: CASSVVGLGLYNEQFF. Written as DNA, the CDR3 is TGTGCCAGCAGTGTGGTAGGCCTTGGACTCTACAATGAGCAGTTCTTC.